This is a list of T cell receptor beta chains from one sample in a study of blood T cell repertoires in COVID-19. Produced via immunoSEQ multiplex PCR; TCRdb's table is partial and in-frame only. This table holds 75,000 to 100,000 clones, approximately 88% found once. Sequencing used peripheral blood. These receptors originate from a man in his 70s with acute or convalescent COVID-19. The CDR3 runs from the conserved cysteine through the conserved F or W. Fields, in order: clone size, V gene, J gene, D gene, CDR3 DNA, CDR3 protein. D genes are given only for firm matches. A clone size is listed for some rows: how often the clone was seen (once, few, many), or a class if it is expanded.

>.|TRBV7-6|TRBJ1-1|.
TGTGCCAGCAGCTTAGAGGTGTCGAGGACACGGGACGGGAGGACGAACACTGAAGCTTTCTTT
CASSLEVSRTRDGRTNTEAFF
>.|TRBV19|TRBJ1-3|.
TGTGCCACCCTTCCTGACAGGAGCTCTGGAAACACCATATATTTT
CATLPDRSSGNTIYF
>.|TRBV6-6|TRBJ1-1|.
TGTGCCAGCAGTTACTCTCCAGGGAACACTGAAGCTTTCTTT
CASSYSPGNTEAFF
>.|TRBV6-5|TRBJ1-1|TRBD1
TGTGCCAGCAGTCTACAGGGGGGAGGCACTGAAGCTTTCTTT
CASSLQGGGTEAFF
>.|TRBV7-7|TRBJ2-1|TRBD2
TGTGCCAGCAGCTTCTACGCACCGGGGGGGAGAGACAATGAGCAGTTCTTC
CASSFYAPGGRDNEQFF
>.|TRBV12-3/TRBV12-4|TRBJ1-1|.
TGTGCCAGCAGTTTTTTCCTCACTGAAGCTTTCTTT
CASSFFLTEAFF
>.|TRBV27|TRBJ2-7|.
TGTGCCAGCAGTTACCGGGATCAAGCCCCCTACGAGCAGTACTTC
CASSYRDQAPYEQYF
>.|TRBV5-4|TRBJ2-7|TRBD1
TGTGCCAGCAGCTTGGGGGACAGGGGGCACGAGCAGTACTTC
CASSLGDRGHEQYF
>.|TRBV27|TRBJ1-2|.
TGTGCCAGCGGCCAAAACTATGGCTACACCTTC
CASGQNYGYTF
>.|TRBV6-2/TRBV6-3|TRBJ2-7|TRBD1
TGTGCCAGCAGTTATCGGACAGGGGGCAGGAACGAGCAGTACTTC
CASSYRTGGRNEQYF
>.|TRBV18|TRBJ1-4|TRBD1
TGTGCCAGCTCACCGACAGGGGGCAAGGTTGAAAAACTGTTTTTT
CASSPTGGKVEKLFF
>.|TRBV7-6|TRBJ2-1|TRBD2
TGTGCCAGCAGCTTAGGGGGGCCGGGACTAGCGGGGGAGCAGTTCTTC
CASSLGGPGLAGEQFF
>.|TRBV27|TRBJ1-2|TRBD1
TGTGCCAGCAGTTTGGGACAGAGCTATGGCTACACCTTC
CASSLGQSYGYTF
>few|TRBV19|TRBJ2-1|TRBD1
TGTGCCTCAACCCGCCGGGGACAGGGGGCGATTCTCTCCTACAATGAGCAGTTCTTC
CASTRRGQGAILSYNEQFF
>.|TRBV5-4|TRBJ1-1|.
TGTGCCAGCAGCTTGGCCTCGGGGGAGAACACTGAAGCTTTCTTT
CASSLASGENTEAFF
>.|TRBV3-1/TRBV3-2|TRBJ1-2|.
TGTGCCAGCAGCCATTCAGGGCTAGCTAACTATGGCTACACCTTC
CASSHSGLANYGYTF
>once|TRBV18|TRBJ1-1|TRBD1
TGTGCCAGCTCACCACCGCAAGGACAGGGCTTTGGGTACACTGAAGCTTTCTTT
CASSPPQGQGFGYTEAFF
>.|TRBV19|TRBJ1-5|.
TGTGCCAGTAGTATAGAGGGGGACACATATAGCAATCAGCCCCAGCATTTT
CASSIEGDTYSNQPQHF
>.|TRBV13|TRBJ2-5|.
TGTGCCAGCAGCCCCAGACTGGGGACCCAGTACTTC
CASSPRLGTQYF
>.|TRBV9|TRBJ2-7|TRBD2
TGTGCCAGCAGCGGGGGGACTAGCGGGACTAAAGCCTACGAGCAGTACTTC
CASSGGTSGTKAYEQYF
>.|TRBV19|TRBJ2-3|.
TGTGCCAGTAGAAACCAGGGGCCCCCGACAGATACGCAGTATTTT
CASRNQGPPTDTQYF
>.|TRBV5-4|TRBJ1-1|TRBD1
TGTGCCAGCAGCCGCCTGGGTCGGGACAGGGGGCATCGGAACACTGAAGCTTTCTTT
CASSRLGRDRGHRNTEAFF
>.|TRBV18|TRBJ2-5|TRBD2
TGTGCCAGCTCATCGGGACTAGCGGGGGGGCCCCTCCAAGAGACCCAGTACTTC
CASSSGLAGGPLQETQYF
>.|TRBV2|TRBJ2-2|TRBD2
TGTGCCAGCAGTGTAGTCGGGGGGACCGGGGAGCTGTTTTTT
CASSVVGGTGELFF
>.|TRBV5-1|TRBJ2-1|TRBD2
TGCGCCAGCAGCCTAAACCCCCTAGCGGGGGGGCGGAATGAGCAGTTCTTC
CASSLNPLAGGRNEQFF
>.|TRBV29-1|TRBJ2-1|.
TGCAGCGTTGTCCCTTACAATGAGCAGTTCTTC
CSVVPYNEQFF
>.|TRBV7-2|TRBJ1-1|.
TGTGCCAGCAGTTACAAGGGAGAGAACACTGAAGCTTTCTTT
CASSYKGENTEAFF
>.|TRBV7-8|TRBJ2-1|TRBD1
TGTGCCAGCAGCACCGACAGGGAACCCCGGAACAAGAGCTCCTACAATGAGCAGTTCTTC
CASSTDREPRNKSSYNEQFF
>.|TRBV5-1|TRBJ2-1|.
TGCGCCAGCAGCTTGGGGCAGGGGAACAATGAGCAGTTCTTC
CASSLGQGNNEQFF
>.|TRBV3-1/TRBV3-2|TRBJ2-2|.
TGTGCCAGCAGCCAAGTATTCCTTAGGAACACCGGGGAGCTGTTTTTT
CASSQVFLRNTGELFF
>.|TRBV5-5|TRBJ2-3|TRBD2
TGTGCCAGCAGTTCAGGTCTAGCGGTGACAGATACGCAGTATTTT
CASSSGLAVTDTQYF
>once|TRBV11-2|TRBJ2-1|TRBD2
TGTGCCAGCAGCTTACGGGAGGGCCTTAGGTATGAGCAGTTCTTC
CASSLREGLRYEQFF
>.|TRBV28|TRBJ1-6|.
TGTGCCAGCAGGGCAGCCTATAATTCACCCCTCCACTTT
CASRAAYNSPLHF
>.|TRBV7-8|TRBJ1-5|TRBD1
TGTGCCAGCAGCCGAGACAGGGGAAATCAGCCCCAGCATTTT
CASSRDRGNQPQHF
>.|TRBV15|TRBJ1-6|.
TGTGCCACCAGCAGAGTGGGCAGGGCGGATTCACCCCTCCACTTT
CATSRVGRADSPLHF
>.|TRBV6-5|TRBJ2-7|.
TGTGCCAGCAGTTCCTCAAGGACATCCCTTTCCCACTTC
CASSSSRTSLSHF
>.|TRBV9|TRBJ2-1|.
TGTGCCAGCAGCGTAGCGTGGACACACCTGGGCAATGAGCAGTTCTTC
CASSVAWTHLGNEQFF
>.|TRBV5-1|TRBJ1-6|.
TGCGCCAGCAGCGTCGGGAACAGATATTCACCCCTCCACTTT
CASSVGNRYSPLHF
>.|TRBV7-8|TRBJ2-1|TRBD2
TGTGCCAGCAGCCCGCCCTTAGCGGGGGGGCTTCATGAGCAGTTCTTC
CASSPPLAGGLHEQFF
>.|TRBV18|TRBJ1-1|.
TGTGCCAGCTCACCGTACAGGGCGGCTGACACTGAAGCTTTCTTT
CASSPYRAADTEAFF
>.|TRBV7-9|TRBJ2-7|.
TGTGCCAGCAGCCCACCGCTCGGGGGAGAGCAGTACTTC
CASSPPLGGEQYF
>.|TRBV28|TRBJ2-1|TRBD1
TGTGCCAGCAGTTTATTTCCAGGGGGCTCAGAGCAGTTCTTC
CASSLFPGGSEQFF
>.|TRBV2|TRBJ2-1|.
TGTGCCAGCAGTACTCCCGGGACAATCCCGTTCTTC
CASSTPGTIPFF
>once|TRBV4-1|TRBJ2-1|.
TGCGCCAGCAGCCAAGATAGAGGACGGGACTTATCCTACAATGAGCAGTTCTTC
CASSQDRGRDLSYNEQFF
>.|TRBV28|TRBJ1-6|.
TGTGCCAGCACCCTCTCACGGCGGGGTGATTCACCCCTCCACTTT
CASTLSRRGDSPLHF
>.|TRBV28|TRBJ2-1|TRBD2
TGTGCCAGCCTGGGATCAAAAGCGGGAGGGTTAAGTGAGCAGTTCTTC
CASLGSKAGGLSEQFF
>.|TRBV7-6|TRBJ2-6|.
TGTGCCAGCAGCTTCGACAGGTACTCTGGGGCCAACGTCCTGACTTTC
CASSFDRYSGANVLTF
>once|TRBV6-5|TRBJ2-7|TRBD2
TGTGCCAGCAGTTCTGGGACTAGCAGGGACGAGCAGTACTTC
CASSSGTSRDEQYF